One and the same sample provided the 9 T cell receptor beta chains below, sequenced in a study of cytomegalovirus exposure and HLA in healthy donors. Produced via immunoSEQ multiplex PCR; TCRdb's table is partial and in-frame only. In the table there are 300,000 to 400,000 clones, roughly 87% of which are singletons. Source material: PBMCs. These TCRs come from a man aged 30 to 45 in good health and CMV-seronegative.

J is TRBJ2-7 and V is TRBV28; D possibly corresponds to TRBD1 (7 bases). V was shortened by 4 bases and J by 0 bases, with 19 bases between the two germline ends. CDR3 length equals 17 residues. Germline CDR1 reads MDHEN; CDR2 reads SYDVKM. CDR3 loop: CASSSAGQPAPSYEQYF. The CDR3 nucleotides are TGTGCCAGCAGTTCGGCGGGACAGCCGGCTCCCTCCTACGAGCAGTACTTC.

The J gene is TRBJ1-2, the V gene TRBV6-1; 7 nucleotides line up with TRBD1. The CDR3 is 12 residues long. The ends lost 10 bases at V and 4 bases at J; junction bases unmatched: 6. Germline CDR1 reads MNHNS; CDR2 reads SASEGT. In DNA, the CDR3 is TGTGCCACCAGAAGGGACAGCTATGGCTACACCTTC. Protein: CATRRDSYGYTF.

This clone occurred a few times. This chain uses TRBV21-1 with TRBJ2-7; the table calls TRBD1, which could not be checked here. TRBV21-1 is described as a pseudogene. The CDR3 runs to 17 residues. The CDR3 loop is CASSKGSLGQGYYEQYF. CDR3 bases: TGTGCCAGCAGCAAAGGCAGCTTGGGACAGGGGTACTACGAGCAGTACTTC.

The chain joins TRBV10-3 to TRBJ2-4, with D unclear. Germline CDR1 ENHRY, CDR2 SYGVKD. V dropped 3 bases and J dropped 4 bases, with 7 bases sitting between them. The CDR3 contains 13 residues. CDR3 sequence reads: CAISDAGKNIQYF. Here the CDR3 DNA reads TGTGCCATCAGTGACGCCGGTAAAAACATTCAGTACTTC.

The chain links TRBV19 to TRBJ1-2; D is unresolved. The V end lost 3 bases, the J end lost 4 bases, and 12 bases lay between the germline ends. This CDR3 contains 14 residues. Germline assignment: CDR1 LNHDA and CDR2 SQIVND (reference sequence). The CDR3 nucleotides are TGTGCCAGTAGTATCGGATTTGGCGGCTATGGCTACACCTTC. Its translation: CASSIGFGGYGYTF.

The chain recombines TRBV2 with TRBJ1-1; D uncertain. CDR1 SNHLY and CDR2 FYNNEI come from the germline V gene. V dropped 6 bases and J dropped 2 bases, with 16 bases sitting between them. The CDR3 loop spans 15 amino acids. The CDR3 sequence: CASRERLGRNTEAFF. The CDR3 DNA follows: TGTGCCAGCAGAGAGCGGCTAGGGAGAAACACTGAAGCTTTCTTT.

This chain connects TRBV6-5 to TRBJ2-7; D might be TRBD2 (6 bases). The V gene's germline CDR1 is MNHEY and CDR2 SVGAGI. Deletions cut 7 bases from V and 6 bases from J, with 10 bases between. The CDR3 spans 11 residues. The CDR3 bases are TGTGCCAGCAACCACGGGGGCGAGCAGTACTTC. It yields the protein CASNHGGEQYF.

This chain uses TRBV7-9 with TRBJ2-3; tentative D call: TRBD2 (5 bases). Trimming left V 6 bases short and J 4 bases short, with 11 bases between. From germline, CDR1 is SEHNR and CDR2 FQNEAQ (reference sequence). The CDR3 spans 13 residues. CDR3 nucleotides: TGTGCCAGCAGAGCGGACTCAGCAGATACGCAGTATTTT. Translating gives CASRADSADTQYF.

V and J are TRBV6-1 and TRBJ2-4, with D possibly being TRBD1 (6 bases). Per the germline V gene, CDR1 is MNHNS and CDR2 is SASEGT. The V end lost 0 bases, the J end lost 2 bases, and 11 bases lay between the germline ends. This CDR3 region has 16 residues. The CDR3 spells CASSEAAQGTKNIQYF. CDR3 nucleotide sequence: TGTGCCAGCAGTGAAGCTGCTCAGGGGACCAAAAACATTCAGTACTTC.